The clone carrying this TCR beta chain has only a few counts. The data were taken from a study of breast tumors, draining lymph nodes, adjacent tissues. TCRdb reprocessed the multiplex PCR reads with MiXCR, giving one entry per CDR3 protein. Among over 250,000 distinct CDR3 sequences listed, roughly 31% were seen once. The CDR3 is made up of 15 amino acids. Trimming shortened V by 3 bases and J by 1 base, and 10 bases separated the two germline ends. Germline V lookup: CDR1 MNHEY, CDR2 SMNVEV (reference sequence). Breast cancer patients provided tissue from their axillary draining lymph nodes. The TCR was taken from a female donor with breast cancer. Some clones in this sample may be carry-over from other donors' samples. The rearrangement uses TRBV27 and TRBJ1-5, with D unresolved. Sequenced sample: axillary lymph node tissue. Here the CDR3 reads CASSLGVASNQPQHF. The CDR3 nucleotides are TGTGCCAGCAGTTTGGGTGTCGCCAGCAATCAGCCCCAGCATTTT.